This entry describes one TCR beta chain. The source of the sample is a study of blood T cell repertoires in COVID-19. The overall study: Sites across the United States, Italy and Spain contributed samples from acute and convalescent COVID-19.

With 4 bases removed from V and 1 base from J, the gap between germline ends came to 11 bases. Germline V gene lookup returns CDR1 LNHDA and CDR2 SQIVND (reference sequence). CDR3 length equals 15 residues. Data came from immunoSEQ multiplex PCR; TCRdb stores just in-frame clones and leaves some out. The table has more than 95,000 clones, about 85% seen once. Sequenced input: peripheral blood. The chain carries TRBV19 and TRBJ1-5; possible D gene TRBD1, 5 bases. This TCR was recovered from a woman older than 75 with acute or convalescent COVID-19. CDR3 in DNA: TGTGCCAGTAGTAGGGGGGGGGACAGCAATCAGCCCCAGCATTTT. Translated, it gives CASSRGGDSNQPQHF.